The 21 T cell receptor beta chains below were found in one sample sequenced in a study of cytomegalovirus exposure and HLA in healthy donors. The study ran its PCR with 60 Vbeta and 13 Jbeta primers. Profiling relied on immunoSEQ multiplex PCR, and the TCRdb table lists in-frame clones only, not all of them. The sample contains roughly 260,000 clones, roughly 81% of which appear only once. Sequencing was performed on PBMCs. All receptors come from a woman aged 40 to 50 in good health and CMV-seropositive.

The chain recombines TRBV6-6 with TRBJ2-7, with 10 bases that match TRBD2. Germline CDR1 is MNHNY and CDR2 is SVGAGI (reference sequence). V shed 9 bases, J shed 2 bases, and the junction held 4 bases outside the gene matches. This CDR3 contains 13 residues. DNA for the CDR3: TGTGCCAGTAAAACTAGCGGGGCCTACGAGCAGTACTTC. Translating gives CASKTSGAYEQYF.

The genes are TRBV5-4 and TRBJ1-1, with 7 nucleotides matching TRBD1. The V gene's germline CDR1 is SGHNT and CDR2 YYREEE (reference sequence). This CDR3 is built from 14 residues. The J segment lost 4 bases and the V segment lost 5 bases, leaving 8 bases of the junction unmatched. The CDR3 is CASRDRDRGTEAFF. In DNA, the CDR3 is TGTGCCAGCAGGGACCGGGACAGAGGCACTGAAGCTTTCTTT.

This chain joins TRBV28 and TRBJ1-1; D not resolved. This CDR3 comprises 14 residues. The V end lost 6 bases, the J end lost 3 bases, and 14 bases lay between the germline ends. Germline V gives CDR1 MDHEN, CDR2 SYDVKM. The CDR3 DNA reads TGTGCCAGCAGCCCTACGGCGGGGTACACTGAAGCTTTCTTT. This gives the protein CASSPTAGYTEAFF.

The J gene is TRBJ2-1, the V gene TRBV2, with no clear D. The ends were cut back, 5 bases at V and 5 bases at J, with 10 bases in the middle. Looked up from germline, CDR1 is SNHLY and CDR2 is FYNNEI. The CDR3 spans 13 residues. CDR3 coding DNA: TGTGCCAGCAGTTCTGAGATCCACAATGAGCAGTTCTTC. This encodes CASSSEIHNEQFF.

This clone was detected once. The rearrangement joins TRBV5-6 to TRBJ2-7; tentatively, D is TRBD1 (6 bases). Germline V gives CDR1 SGHDT, CDR2 YYEEEE. This CDR3 comprises 13 residues. V was cut by 4 bases and J by 9 bases, with 17 bases left in between. The CDR3 region is CASSVNRDGGQYF. The CDR3 DNA is TGTGCCAGCAGCGTAAACAGGGACGGCGGGCAGTACTTC.

V usage is TRBV5-1 and J usage is TRBJ2-7; 7 nucleotides agree with TRBD1. CDR3 length: 13 residues. Germline V gene data show CDR1 as SGHRS and CDR2 as YFSETQ. V was clipped by 0 bases and J by 5 bases; unmatched bases: 2. The CDR3 is CASSLATGDEQYF. The CDR3 region has the DNA TGCGCCAGCAGCTTGGCAACAGGGGACGAGCAGTACTTC.

This clone was detected only once. CDR3 DNA: TGTGCCAGCAGTTTCAAGCCCCTCGGACTAGCGGGAGGATCCGGGGAGCTGTTTTTT. This sequence encodes CASSFKPLGLAGGSGELFF. V and J are TRBV27 and TRBJ2-2, with 14 bases matching TRBD2. V shed 3 bases and J 6 bases; nucleotides not matched to a gene: 12. Germline CDR1 MNHEY, CDR2 SMNVEV (reference sequence). This CDR3 has 19 amino acids.

This clone occurred a few times. The V gene is TRBV6-6, the J gene TRBJ2-7; TRBD2 aligns across 10 bases. Germline CDR1 reads MNHNY; CDR2 reads SVGAGI (reference sequence). Trimming took 5 bases from V and 2 from J; bases not matched to a gene: 9. The CDR3 consists of 16 residues. CDR3 sequence reads: CASSALLAGSTYEQYF. DNA of the CDR3: TGTGCCAGCAGTGCACTACTAGCGGGAAGCACCTACGAGCAGTACTTC.

The chain carries TRBV4-1 and TRBJ2-7, with a tentative D call TRBD2 (5 bases). The germline V gene encodes CDR1 MGHRA and CDR2 YSYEKL. V lost 0 bases and J 4 bases, leaving 22 bases between the germline ends. CDR3 length: 18 amino acids. CDR3 residues: CASSQDRHSISGPYEQYF. Here the CDR3 DNA reads TGCGCCAGCAGCCAAGATCGCCACTCTATAAGCGGACCGTACGAGCAGTACTTC.

The chain employs TRBV28 and TRBJ2-7, with 10 bases lining up with TRBD2. The length of the CDR3 is 14 residues. V shed 8 bases, J shed 1 base, and the junction held 5 bases outside the gene matches. Germline V gene lookup returns CDR1 MDHEN and CDR2 SYDVKM. The DNA of the CDR3 is TGTGCCAGCCAAGGGACTAGCGTTTCCTACGAGCAGTACTTC. Its translation: CASQGTSVSYEQYF.

Concerning this clone: The junction does not match germline at one end; this may be a read error. The chain is built from TRBV28 and TRBJ1-2; D is possibly TRBD1 (6 bases). Germline V gene data show CDR1 as MDHEN and CDR2 as SYDVKM. The CDR3 loop spans 17 amino acids. CDR3 loop: CASSLSQGFLTKYGYTF. DNA of the CDR3: TGTGCCAGCAGTTTAAGCCAGGGGTTCCTAACTAAGTATGGCTACACCTTC.

The chain couples TRBV19 to TRBJ1-4; TRBD1 might be the D (6 bases). There are 16 residues in the CDR3. Trimming took off 3 bases at V and 0 bases at J, with 11 bases between the two ends. Germline assignment: CDR1 LNHDA and CDR2 SQIVND (reference sequence). The CDR3 region has the DNA TGTGCCAGTAGTATCCGACAGGTCGCAACTAATGAAAAACTGTTTTTT. As protein: CASSIRQVATNEKLFF. The whole variable domain, filled in from reference TRBV19 and TRBJ1-4, reads DGGITQSPKYLFRKEGQNVTLSCEQNLNHDAMYWYRQDPGQGLRLIYYSQIVNDFQKGDIAEGYSVSREKKESFPLTVTSAQKNPTAFYLCASSIRQVATNEKLFFGSGTQLSVL.

The chain uses TRBV6-5 and TRBJ2-7; D gene unclear. CDR3 size: 15 residues. V lost 0 bases, J lost 3 bases, and 12 bases lay in between. Germline CDR1 reads MNHEY; CDR2 reads SVGAGI. CDR3 coding DNA: TGTGCCAGCAGTTACTCGAGGCCGGCCAACTACGAGCAGTACTTC. Protein: CASSYSRPANYEQYF.

This chain uses TRBV6-5 with TRBJ1-4; D unresolved. CDR1 is MNHEY and CDR2 is SVGAGI in the germline V gene. CDR3 size: 14 residues. The V end was cut by 2 bases, the J end by 0 bases, with 4 bases between. CDR3 coding DNA: TGTGCCAGCAGTTACACAGCAACTAATGAAAAACTGTTTTTT. Protein: CASSYTATNEKLFF.

V and J are TRBV27 and TRBJ2-1; D might be TRBD1 (5 bases). V was pared by 8 bases and J by 2 bases, with 25 bases between. CDR3 length: 18 amino acids. Germline CDR1 is MNHEY and CDR2 is SMNVEV (reference sequence). In nucleotides, the CDR3 is TGTGCCAGCCAACTAAGAGGTTTTCCGGACATTCCCTACAATGAGCAGTTCTTC. It encodes CASQLRGFPDIPYNEQFF.

The chain couples TRBV12-5 to TRBJ2-7; D is perhaps TRBD1 (6 bases). The germline V and J ends were trimmed by 1 base and 6 bases, with 10 bases remaining between them. Germline V gene lookup returns CDR1 LGHNT and CDR2 FRNRAP. The CDR3 is 13 residues long. This chain's CDR3 is CASGLGTEIEQYF. CDR3 sequence (DNA): TGTGCTAGTGGTTTGGGGACAGAGATCGAGCAGTACTTC.

This clone came up a few times. The chain joins TRBV29-1 to TRBJ2-2; 10 bases agree with TRBD1. Germline V gives CDR1 SQVTM, CDR2 ANQGSEA. The V gene end was trimmed by 6 bases and the J gene end by 5 bases; junction bases not matched to a gene: 6. The CDR3 is 14 residues long. The CDR3: CSVRGTGVTGELFF. The DNA for the CDR3 is TGCAGCGTCCGCGGGACAGGGGTGACCGGGGAGCTGTTTTTT.

With regard to this clone: Germline and junction disagree at one end, which may indicate a read error. As DNA, the CDR3 is TGTTCCAGCAGCTTAGGACAGGGGAACTATGGCTACACCTTC. This codes for CSSSLGQGNYGYTF. The chain links TRBV7-9 to TRBJ1-2; the match to TRBD1 covers 9 bases. Germline V gene sequence: CDR1 SEHNR, CDR2 FQNEAQ (reference sequence). There are 14 residues in the CDR3.

The chain recombines TRBV29-1 with TRBJ1-1; maybe TRBD1 (6 bases). Germline CDR1 and CDR2: SQVTM and ANQGSEA. The V end was cut by 6 bases, the J end by 4 bases, with 18 bases between. The CDR3 spans 14 residues. The CDR3 nucleotides are TGCAGCGTGGAAAGGGGGGGTGGAAGCACTGAAGCTTTCTTT. As protein: CSVERGGGSTEAFF.

The gene calls are TRBV27 and TRBJ1-1; possible D gene TRBD1, 5 bases. The CDR3 covers 18 residues. From germline, CDR1 is MNHEY and CDR2 SMNVEV (reference sequence). Between the trimmed V and J ends, which lost 3 bases and 2 bases, there was a span of 22 bases. The CDR3 DNA sequence: TGTGCCAGCAGTTTTGGTCGCTTCGGGGGGTTGGGAAACACTGAAGCTTTCTTT. It yields the protein CASSFGRFGGLGNTEAFF.

The rearrangement links TRBV11-2 to TRBJ1-6; 8 bases are shared with TRBD1. V lost 4 bases and J lost 6; bases outside the gene matches: 11. Germline lookup yields CDR1 SGHAT and CDR2 FQNNGV. This CDR3 has 17 amino acids. This CDR3 reads CASSSYGTGVFNSPLHF. The DNA for the CDR3 is TGTGCCAGCAGCTCCTACGGGACAGGTGTTTTTAATTCACCCCTCCACTTT.